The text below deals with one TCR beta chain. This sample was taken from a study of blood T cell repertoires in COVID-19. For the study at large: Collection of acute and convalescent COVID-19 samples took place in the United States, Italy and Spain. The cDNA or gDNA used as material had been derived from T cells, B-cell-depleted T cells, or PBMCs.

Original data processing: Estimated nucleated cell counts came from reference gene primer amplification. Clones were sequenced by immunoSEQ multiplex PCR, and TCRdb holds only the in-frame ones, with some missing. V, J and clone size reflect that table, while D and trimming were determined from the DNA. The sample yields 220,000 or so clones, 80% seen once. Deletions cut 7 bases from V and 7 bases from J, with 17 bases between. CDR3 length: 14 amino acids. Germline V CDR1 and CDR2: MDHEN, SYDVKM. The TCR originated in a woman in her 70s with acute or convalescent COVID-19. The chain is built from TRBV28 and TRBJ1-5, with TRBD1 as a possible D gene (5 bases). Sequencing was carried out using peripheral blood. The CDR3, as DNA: TGTGCCAGCACCCGGGGAGGGGATGAGCAGCCCCAGCATTTT. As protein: CASTRGGDEQPQHF.